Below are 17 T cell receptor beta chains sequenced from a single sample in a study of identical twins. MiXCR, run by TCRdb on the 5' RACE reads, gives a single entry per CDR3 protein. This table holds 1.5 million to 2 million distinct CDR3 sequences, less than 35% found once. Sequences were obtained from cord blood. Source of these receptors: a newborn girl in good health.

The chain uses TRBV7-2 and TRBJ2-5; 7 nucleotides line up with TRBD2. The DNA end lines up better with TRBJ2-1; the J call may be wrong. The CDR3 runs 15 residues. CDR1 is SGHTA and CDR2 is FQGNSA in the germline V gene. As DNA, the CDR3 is TGTGCCAGCAGCTTAGCCCCTAGCGGAGAAGAGACCCAGTTCTTC. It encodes CASSLAPSGEETQFF.

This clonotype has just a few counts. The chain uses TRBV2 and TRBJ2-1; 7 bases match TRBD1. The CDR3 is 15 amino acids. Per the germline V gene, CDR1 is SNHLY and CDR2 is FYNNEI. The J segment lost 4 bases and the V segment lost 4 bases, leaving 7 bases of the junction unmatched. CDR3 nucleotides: TGTGCCAGCAGTGGAGCCGGGACAGTATACAATGAGCAGTTCTTC. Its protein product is CASSGAGTVYNEQFF.

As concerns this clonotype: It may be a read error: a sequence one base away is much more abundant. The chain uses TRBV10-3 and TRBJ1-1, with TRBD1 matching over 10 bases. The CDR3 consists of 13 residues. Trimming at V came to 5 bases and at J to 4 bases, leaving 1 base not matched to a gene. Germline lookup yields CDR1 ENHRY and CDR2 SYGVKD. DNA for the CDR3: TGTGCCATCAGTAGGACAGGGGGCACTGAAGCTTTCTTT. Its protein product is CAISRTGGTEAFF.

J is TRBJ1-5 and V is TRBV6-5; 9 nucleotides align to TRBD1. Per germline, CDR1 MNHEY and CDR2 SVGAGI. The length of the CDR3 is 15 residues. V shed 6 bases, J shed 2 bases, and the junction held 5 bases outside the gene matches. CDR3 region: CASSRTGVRNQPQHF. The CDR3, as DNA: TGTGCCAGCAGCCGGACAGGGGTCCGCAATCAGCCCCAGCATTTT.

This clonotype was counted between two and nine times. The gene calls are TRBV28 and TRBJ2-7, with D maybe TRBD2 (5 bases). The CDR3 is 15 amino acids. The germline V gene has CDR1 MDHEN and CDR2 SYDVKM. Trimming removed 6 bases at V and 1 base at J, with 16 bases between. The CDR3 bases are TGTGCCAGCAGCCCACCAAAAAGCGGTTCCTACGAGCAGTACTTC. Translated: CASSPPKSGSYEQYF.

This CDR3 reads CASSHGLAGPSSYNEQFF. CDR3 bases: TGCGCCAGCAGCCACGGACTAGCGGGACCAAGCTCCTACAATGAGCAGTTCTTC. The gene calls are TRBV4-1 and TRBJ2-1; 12 bases fit TRBD2. V was clipped by 3 bases and J by 0 bases; unmatched bases: 6. Germline V gene data show CDR1 as MGHRA and CDR2 as YSYEKL. The CDR3 consists of 18 residues.

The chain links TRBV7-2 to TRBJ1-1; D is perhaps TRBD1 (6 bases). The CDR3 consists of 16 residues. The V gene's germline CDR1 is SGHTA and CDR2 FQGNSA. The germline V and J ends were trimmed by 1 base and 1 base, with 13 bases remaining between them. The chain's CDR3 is CASSLGRSRGNTEAFF. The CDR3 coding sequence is TGTGCCAGCAGCTTAGGAAGGAGCAGGGGGAACACTGAAGCTTTCTTT.

CDR3 loop: CASSLPRDSSNSPLHF. CDR3 nucleotides: TGTGCCAGCAGTTTACCCCGGGACAGCTCTAATTCACCCCTCCACTTT. The chain links TRBV28 to TRBJ1-6; 7 nucleotides align to TRBD1. V lost 2 bases and J lost 6; bases outside the gene matches: 7. CDR3 size: 16 residues. Germline values: CDR1 MDHEN, CDR2 SYDVKM.

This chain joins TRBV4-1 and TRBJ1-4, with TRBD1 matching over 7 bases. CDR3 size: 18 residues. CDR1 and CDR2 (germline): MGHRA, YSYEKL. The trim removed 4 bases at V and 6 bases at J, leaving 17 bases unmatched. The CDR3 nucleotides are TGCGCCAGCAGCCCAGACAGGGCGGAGAGGGTTCGAGATGAAAAACTGTTTTTT. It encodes CASSPDRAERVRDEKLFF.

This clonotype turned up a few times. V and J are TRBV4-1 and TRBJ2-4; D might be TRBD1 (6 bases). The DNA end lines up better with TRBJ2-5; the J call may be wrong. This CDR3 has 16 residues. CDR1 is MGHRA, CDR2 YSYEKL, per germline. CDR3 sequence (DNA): TGCGCCAGCAGCCAAGGTAGGGACATCGCAAAAGAGACCCAGTACTTC. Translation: CASSQGRDIAKETQYF.

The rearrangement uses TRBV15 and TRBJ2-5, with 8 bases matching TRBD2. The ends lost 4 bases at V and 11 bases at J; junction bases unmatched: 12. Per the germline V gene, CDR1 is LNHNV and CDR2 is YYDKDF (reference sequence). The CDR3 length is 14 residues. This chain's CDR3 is CATSTGTSGDEQYF. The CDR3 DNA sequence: TGTGCCACCAGCACCGGGACTAGTGGGGATGAGCAGTACTTC.

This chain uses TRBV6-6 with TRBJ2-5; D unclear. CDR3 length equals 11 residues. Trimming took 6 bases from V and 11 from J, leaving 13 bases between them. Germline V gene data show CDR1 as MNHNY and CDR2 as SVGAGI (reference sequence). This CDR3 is CASRDAYWQYF. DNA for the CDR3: TGTGCCAGCAGGGATGCATATTGGCAGTACTTC.

The CDR3 DNA sequence: TGTGCCAGCAGCTCAAAACAGGGGGCAGACCAAGAGACCCAGTACTTC. It encodes CASSSKQGADQETQYF. The chain joins TRBV28 to TRBJ2-5; TRBD1 aligns across 9 bases. The germline V gene has CDR1 MDHEN and CDR2 SYDVKM. This CDR3 contains 16 residues. V shed 6 bases and J 0 bases; nucleotides not matched to a gene: 8.

In DNA, the CDR3 is TGTGCCAGCAGCTTAGTCCGGTTCTGGGATGGCTCCTACAATGAGCAGTTCTTC. Translation: CASSLVRFWDGSYNEQFF. V gene TRBV7-9 combines with J gene TRBJ2-1; unclear D gene. Trimming took 1 base from V and 0 from J, leaving 16 bases between them. Germline V gives CDR1 SEHNR, CDR2 FQNEAQ (reference sequence). The length of the CDR3 is 18 residues.

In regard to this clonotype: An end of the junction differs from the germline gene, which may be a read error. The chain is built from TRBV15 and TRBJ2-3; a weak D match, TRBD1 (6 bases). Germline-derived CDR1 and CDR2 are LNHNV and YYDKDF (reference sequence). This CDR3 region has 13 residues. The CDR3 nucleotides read TGTGCCGCCAGCCGGGACACCCAAGATACGCAGTATTTT. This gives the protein CAASRDTQDTQYF.

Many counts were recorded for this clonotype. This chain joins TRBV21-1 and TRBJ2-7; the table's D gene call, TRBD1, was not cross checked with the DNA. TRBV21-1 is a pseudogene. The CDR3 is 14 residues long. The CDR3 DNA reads TGTGCCAGCAACAGGGACAGGAGCTCCTACGAGCAGTACTTC. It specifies CASNRDRSSYEQYF.

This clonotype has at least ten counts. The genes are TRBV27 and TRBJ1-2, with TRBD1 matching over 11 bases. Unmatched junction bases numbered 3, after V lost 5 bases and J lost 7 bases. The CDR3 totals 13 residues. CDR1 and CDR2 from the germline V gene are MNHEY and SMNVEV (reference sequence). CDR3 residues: CASSLDRGLGYTF. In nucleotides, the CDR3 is TGTGCCAGCAGTCTGGACAGGGGGCTTGGCTACACCTTC.